A single sample gave rise to the 20 T cell receptor beta chains below, sequenced in a study of cytomegalovirus exposure and HLA in healthy donors. The PCR ran on 60 Vbeta and 13 Jbeta primers. Profiled with immunoSEQ multiplex PCR; TCRdb holds only in-frame clones, not every one. The data show some 64,000 clones, 89% seen once. The sample consisted of PBMCs. The receptor set was obtained from a young man in good health and CMV-seropositive.

The rearrangement joins TRBV9 to TRBJ2-2; possibly TRBD2 for D (6 bases). Looked up from germline, CDR1 is SGDLS and CDR2 is YYNGEE. V lost 0 bases, J lost 6 bases, and 15 bases lay in between. The CDR3 consists of 16 residues. This chain's CDR3 is CASSVDTGEGSGELFF. CDR3 nucleotides: TGTGCCAGCAGCGTAGATACGGGAGAGGGATCCGGGGAGCTGTTTTTT.

DNA of the CDR3: TGTGCCAGCAGCTTGGTGAGCAACAATGAGCAGTTCTTC. Encoded protein: CASSLVSNNEQFF. The V call is TRBV5-6, the J call TRBJ2-1; D unclear. Trimming cost V 0 bases and J 5 bases, with 6 bases left between them. The CDR3 contains 13 residues. The germline V gene encodes CDR1 SGHDT and CDR2 YYEEEE. The full variable domain, in which reference TRBV5-6 and TRBJ2-1 provide the parts outside the CDR3, is DAGVTQSPTHLIKTRGQQVTLRCSPKSGHDTVSWYQQALGQGPQFIFQYYEEEERQRGNFPDRFSGHQFPNYSSELNVNALLLGDSALYLCASSLVSNNEQFFGPGTRLTVL.

The genes are TRBV5-1 and TRBJ2-5, with 10 nucleotides matching TRBD2. The J segment lost 0 bases and the V segment lost 1 base, leaving 6 bases of the junction unmatched. The germline CDR1 and CDR2 sequences are SGHRS and YFSETQ. The CDR3 extends over 17 amino acids. The CDR3: CASSLKVLAGNQETQYF. DNA for the CDR3: TGCGCCAGCAGCTTGAAGGTACTAGCGGGGAACCAAGAGACCCAGTACTTC.

The chain uses TRBV30 and TRBJ1-5; 7 positions agree with TRBD1. CDR1 is GTSNPN, CDR2 SVGIG, per germline (reference sequence). With 2 bases clipped from V and 4 bases from J, the junction kept 5 bases outside the gene matches. The CDR3 loop spans 14 amino acids. DNA of the CDR3: TGTGCCTGGAGTCGGGCAGGGGGAAATCAGCCCCAGCATTTT. Protein: CAWSRAGGNQPQHF.

This chain connects TRBV6-4 to TRBJ1-2; 9 bases agree with TRBD1. Germline trimming cut 3 bases from V and 7 bases from J; bases unmatched to any gene: 9. Germline V gene lookup returns CDR1 MRHNA and CDR2 SNTAGT. CDR3 length equals 15 residues. This CDR3 is CASSDRPGQGAGYTF. For the CDR3, the DNA is TGTGCCAGCAGTGATAGACCGGGACAGGGTGCTGGCTACACCTTC.

The gene calls are TRBV5-4 and TRBJ2-3, with TRBD2 as a possible D gene (5 bases). Per germline, CDR1 SGHNT and CDR2 YYREEE (reference sequence). CDR3 length equals 14 residues. Trimming took off 2 bases at V and 1 base at J, with 8 bases between the two ends. In DNA, the CDR3 is TGTGCCAGCAGCTTAGGACTCGGCACAGATACGCAGTATTTT. Translation: CASSLGLGTDTQYF.

The chain uses TRBV2 and TRBJ1-6; D is possibly TRBD1 (5 bases). The CDR3 spans 14 residues. Per the germline V gene, CDR1 is SNHLY and CDR2 is FYNNEI. V was pared by 7 bases and J by 10 bases, with 17 bases between. The DNA for the CDR3 is TGTGCCAGCACACCCGGTCAGGGTAGCTCACCCCTCCACTTT. Protein product: CASTPGQGSSPLHF.

The chain recombines TRBV6-5 with TRBJ2-1; TRBD1 matches 9 bases. V gave up 6 bases and J gave up 5 bases; unmatched junction bases: 5. CDR3 size: 14 residues. Germline CDR1 is MNHEY and CDR2 is SVGAGI. In nucleotides, the CDR3 is TGTGCCAGCAGAATAGACAGGGGGAACAATGAGCAGTTCTTC. Translation: CASRIDRGNNEQFF.

The chain recombines TRBV7-8 with TRBJ2-2; 7 bases align to TRBD1. CDR3 length: 14 residues. Germline CDR1 is SGHVS and CDR2 is FQNEAQ. The junction had 5 bases not matched to a gene; V was cut back by 5 bases and J by 5 bases. CDR3 amino acids: CASSQGTETGELFF. The CDR3 nucleotides read TGTGCCAGCAGCCAAGGGACAGAAACCGGGGAGCTGTTTTTT.

Comment on this clone: This specimen includes other DNA sequences encoding the same CDR3. The chain is built from TRBV9 and TRBJ2-5, with D perhaps matching TRBD2 (6 bases). Germline-derived CDR1 and CDR2 are SGDLS and YYNGEE. The CDR3 covers 15 residues. The V end lost 0 bases, the J end lost 2 bases, and 11 bases lay between the germline ends. CDR3 DNA: TGTGCCAGCAGCGTAGGGGGAGGCCCACAAGAGACCCAGTACTTC. Amino acids: CASSVGGGPQETQYF.

Concerning this clone: At one end, the junction sequence differs from germline, possibly due to a read error. The chain joins TRBV7-9 to TRBJ2-6; D is uncertain. The CDR3 totals 18 residues. The germline gives CDR1 SEHNR, CDR2 FQNEAQ (reference sequence). CDR3 sequence reads: CSSSLDSFFGSGANVLTF. CDR3 in DNA: TGTTCCAGCAGCTTAGATTCCTTTTTCGGCTCTGGGGCCAACGTCCTGACTTTC.

On this clone itself: At one end, the junction sequence differs from germline, possibly due to a read error. The V and J genes are TRBV7-9 and TRBJ2-1; 11 bases match TRBD2. The germline V gene has CDR1 SEHNR and CDR2 FQNEAQ (reference sequence). The CDR3 runs 15 residues. The CDR3 is CSSRPTSGGYNEQFF. CDR3 coding DNA: TGTTCCAGCAGACCCACTAGCGGGGGCTACAATGAGCAGTTCTTC. Filled out from reference TRBV7-9 and TRBJ2-1, the complete variable domain reads DTGVSQNPRHKITKRGQNVTFRCDPISEHNRLYWYRQTLGQGPEFLTYFQNEAQLEKSRLLSDRFSAERPKGSFSTLEIQRTEQGDSAMYLCSSRPTSGGYNEQFFGPGTRLTVL.

The genes are TRBV19 and TRBJ2-5, with 7 positions matching TRBD2. The J call may be faulty, since TRBJ2-7 better matches the DNA end. Germline V gene lookup returns CDR1 LNHDA and CDR2 SQIVND (reference sequence). The CDR3 sequence is 15 residues long. The DNA of the CDR3 is TGTGCCAGTAGTATGGGCGGGAGACCTTCCTACGAGCAGTACTTC. Translated: CASSMGGRPSYEQYF.

This clone appeared a few times. The V gene is TRBV30, the J gene TRBJ1-6; D call uncertain. Trimming took 0 bases from V and 0 from J, leaving 6 bases between them. The CDR3 is made up of 15 amino acids. CDR1 and CDR2 from the germline V gene are GTSNPN and SVGIG (reference sequence). The CDR3 loop is CAWSVQSSYNSPLHF. Written as DNA, the CDR3 is TGTGCCTGGAGTGTACAGAGCTCCTATAATTCACCCCTCCACTTT. The variable domain in full, completed from reference TRBV30 and TRBJ1-6, reads SQTIHQWPATLVQPVGSPLSLECTVEGTSNPNLYWYRQAAGRGLQLLFYSVGIGQISSEVPQNLSASRPQDRQFILSSKKLLLSDSGFYLCAWSVQSSYNSPLHFGNGTRLTVT.

The rearrangement links TRBV27 to TRBJ2-2; 7 positions match TRBD1. The CDR3 sequence is 14 residues long. In germline, CDR1 is MNHEY, CDR2 SMNVEV (reference sequence). J was trimmed by 5 bases and V by 6 bases; bases with no gene match: 6. CDR3 nucleotides: TGTGCCAGCAGAAAGGGGGCTAGTACCGGGGAGCTGTTTTTT. The encoded protein is CASRKGASTGELFF.

The genes are TRBV4-3 and TRBJ2-7; 8 positions agree with TRBD1. V lost 3 bases and J lost 3; bases outside the gene matches: 7. The CDR3 has 15 amino acids. The germline V gene has CDR1 LGHNA and CDR2 YSLEER. CDR3 sequence: CASSQAGTGVYEQYF. The CDR3 bases are TGCGCCAGCAGCCAGGCCGGGACAGGAGTCTACGAGCAGTACTTC.

The chain is built from TRBV21-1 and TRBJ1-4. TRBV21-1 is designated a pseudogene. The CDR3 covers 19 residues. The CDR3 spells CASSKPRGRLDSSNEKLFF. The CDR3 DNA follows: TGTGCCAGCAGCAAACCCCGGGGGAGACTCGACTCAAGTAATGAAAAACTGTTTTTT.

The chain recombines TRBV9 with TRBJ1-5, with D possibly TRBD1 on 5 matching bases. Germline values: CDR1 SGDLS, CDR2 YYNGEE. This CDR3 is 15 amino acids long. V was pared by 0 bases and J by 7 bases, with 14 bases between. CDR3 sequence (DNA): TGTGCCAGCAGCGTAGAGGCTGGGGCGGGGCAGCCCCAGCATTTT. This gives the protein CASSVEAGAGQPQHF.

V and J are TRBV18 and TRBJ2-7; D remains unclear. The V gene's germline CDR1 is KGHSH and CDR2 LQKENI. The CDR3 totals 13 residues. Trimming took 3 bases from V and 0 from J, leaving 6 bases between them. The CDR3 protein is CASSPLSSYEQYF. The DNA of the CDR3 is TGTGCCAGCTCACCTTTGAGCTCCTACGAGCAGTACTTC.

The rearrangement uses TRBV28 and TRBJ2-1; 12 bases are shared with TRBD1. Germline trimming cut 6 bases from V and 14 bases from J; bases unmatched to any gene: 23. The length of the CDR3 is 18 residues. Germline CDR1 MDHEN, CDR2 SYDVKM. The CDR3 DNA follows: TGTGCCAGCAGCCCGGGACAGGGGGCCGAATGGGGTAGTTTGATGGAGTTCTTC. Translation gives CASSPGQGAEWGSLMEFF.